This TCR beta chain was found in a study of T-cell reconstitution after alpha-beta-depleted transplantation in children. Broader study findings: Hyperexpanded clones declined; after one year, newly produced T cells mostly supplied diversity. Where alpha-beta T cells came from about two months after transplant was reportedly several hundred expanded graft clones.

A library of TCRbeta sequences, prepared with unique molecular identifiers, was generated. TCRdb re-analysed the PCR reads in MiXCR, keeping a single row per CDR3 protein. Of 500,000 or so distinct CDR3 sequences listed, over 9.5% were seen once; the top ten hold 13% to 15%. This clonotype appeared a few times. The antigen is not known. Germline V lookup: CDR1 DFQATT, CDR2 SNEGSKA (reference sequence). The length of the CDR3 is 15 residues. The trim removed 1 base at V and 4 bases at J, leaving 6 bases unmatched. The TCR originated in a female patient under 10 years old who had a stem cell transplant for aplastic anemia, so the T cells may come from the graft donor. The rearrangement joins TRBV20-1 to TRBJ2-1, with 8 bases aligning to TRBD2. The material was PBMCs, mostly from graft donor cells, obtained 180 days after TCRalphabeta/CD19-depleted stem cell transplant. Here the CDR3 DNA reads TGCAGTGCTAGAGGAAGGACTAGCACTTACAATGAGCAGTTCTTC. It yields the protein CSARGRTSTYNEQFF.